One sample yielded the 4 T cell receptor beta chains listed below, sequenced in a study of control samples from healthy donors and cancer patients. Using immunoSEQ multiplex PCR, the repertoire was profiled, and TCRdb retains in-frame clones only, with some absent. The profile covers some 130,000 clones, with 80% to 95% appearing a single time and 2% to 3% taken by the ten largest. The sequenced material came from blood. The receptors derive from a man aged 35 to 55 in good health.

This rearrangement joins TRBV11-1 to TRBJ1-3, with D tentatively TRBD1 (5 bases). Per the germline V gene, CDR1 is SGHAT and CDR2 is FQDESV (reference sequence). The CDR3 has 13 residues. V was trimmed by 5 bases and J by 7 bases, leaving 12 bases between them. The CDR3 nucleotides are TGTGCCAGCAGCCCGTCGACAGTGAACACCATATATTTT. This sequence encodes CASSPSTVNTIYF. Combining the CDR3 with reference TRBV11-1 and TRBJ1-3 gives the whole variable domain EAEVAQSPRYKITEKSQAVAFWCDPISGHATLYWYRQILGQGPELLVQFQDESVVDDSQLPKDRFSAERLKGVDSTLKIQPAELGDSAMYLCASSPSTVNTIYFGEGSWLTVV.

V gene TRBV3-1 (or the pseudogene TRBV3-2) combines with J gene TRBJ1-3, with TRBD1 identical over 9 bases. With V trimmed by 2 bases and J by 3 bases, 2 bases remained unmatched. The CDR3 is made up of 15 amino acids. Germline assignment: CDR1 LGHDT and CDR2 YNNKEL (reference sequence). The CDR3 region has the DNA TGTGCCAGCAGCCAACGACAGGGGGTTGGAAACACCATATATTTT. It encodes CASSQRQGVGNTIYF.

This rearrangement joins TRBV30 to TRBJ2-7; 9 positions match TRBD2. V shed 0 bases, J shed 4 bases, and the junction held 7 bases outside the gene matches. CDR1 is GTSNPN, CDR2 SVGIG, per germline (reference sequence). This CDR3 region has 15 residues. The CDR3 coding sequence is TGTGCCTGGAGTGTGTGGCGGGGGGGTCTGTACGAGCAGTACTTC. Its protein is CAWSVWRGGLYEQYF.

CDR3 sequence (DNA): TGTGCCAGCAGCGGCCCAGGTACGCAGTATTTT. It is translated as CASSGPGTQYF. The gene calls are TRBV3-1 (or the pseudogene TRBV3-2) and TRBJ2-3; no definite D call. The CDR3 totals 11 residues. Trimming stripped 5 bases from V and 8 bases from J, with 8 bases between. Per the germline V gene, CDR1 is LGHDT and CDR2 is YNNKEL (reference sequence).